This TCR beta chain comes out of a study of neurological immune-mediated disorders. The CDR3 contains 13 residues. Germline assignment: CDR1 SGHRS and CDR2 YFSETQ. V was clipped by 4 bases and J by 5 bases, with 11 bases between them. Turning to this clonotype: The antigen is unknown.

Whole-study results and caveats: When repertoires were grouped phylogenetically, those of 18 of 34 multiple sclerosis patients fell into one related-CDR3 cluster, a possible signature. The absence of any CDR3 amino acid sequence shared by expanded clones across subjects suggests that repertoires were private in all groups.

MiXCR, run by TCRdb on the 5' RACE reads, gives a single entry per CDR3 protein. The repertoire holds approximately 59,000 distinct CDR3 sequences, with 5.2% as singletons. The sequenced material came from PBMCs. This TCR derives from a human donor with multiple sclerosis. The donor label of this sample is uncertain. The chain has TRBV5-1 and TRBJ2-3; D may be TRBD2 (5 bases). As DNA, the CDR3 is TGCGCCAGCAGCGCCCGAGAGGGAGATACGCAGTATTTT. The encoded protein is CASSAREGDTQYF.